A single sample is the source of the 32 T cell receptor beta chains below, sequenced in a study of T-cell memory formation after mild COVID-19. TCRdb ran MiXCR on the 5' RACE reads and lists one entry per CDR3 protein. The data show about 140,000 distinct CDR3 sequences, 11% to 15% seen once. The sample was PBMCs or a T cell subset sorted from them (not recorded which). These TCRs come from an adult woman who had mild COVID-19 (a few samples of this study predate the infection). Cell type and time point are not known.

This clonotype was counted between two and nine times. The chain links TRBV29-1 to TRBJ2-1, with 9 bases lining up with TRBD2. This CDR3 has 18 residues. Germline values: CDR1 SQVTM, CDR2 ANQGSEA. The junction had 15 bases not matched to a gene; V was cut back by 3 bases and J by 3 bases. CDR3 in DNA: TGCAGCGTTGAGAGGGCCTTAGCGGGAGCTGGGCTCTACAATGAGCAGTTCTTC. Translating gives CSVERALAGAGLYNEQFF.

The chain carries TRBV20-1 and TRBJ1-6; 8 bases are a match to TRBD1. This CDR3 comprises 13 residues. The J segment lost 9 bases and the V segment lost 5 bases, leaving 6 bases of the junction unmatched. CDR1 DFQATT and CDR2 SNEGSKA come from the germline V gene (reference sequence). CDR3 residues: CSAATGGSSPLHF. In DNA, the CDR3 is TGCAGTGCTGCTACAGGGGGGTCTTCACCCCTCCACTTT.

By frequency in the sample, this clonotype is medium-sized. V and J are TRBV12-3 or TRBV12-4 and TRBJ1-3; 8 nucleotides agree with TRBD1. V was clipped by 6 bases and J by 0 bases; unmatched bases: 7. The CDR3 is made up of 16 amino acids. The CDR3: CASRSTGGGSGNTIYF. CDR3 in DNA: TGTGCCAGCAGAAGCACAGGGGGAGGCTCTGGAAACACCATATATTTT.

This clonotype was detected many times. The V gene is TRBV20-1, the J gene TRBJ2-1; tentatively, D is TRBD1 (5 bases). The CDR3 contains 13 residues. Germline CDR1 and CDR2: DFQATT and SNEGSKA (reference sequence). The V end lost 7 bases, the J end lost 8 bases, and 18 bases lay between the germline ends. The CDR3 protein is CSVNGQGLHEQFF. CDR3 nucleotides: TGCAGTGTTAACGGGCAGGGATTGCATGAGCAGTTCTTC.

With regard to this clonotype: The limits of the CDR3 on the DNA are not certain, so only TCRdb's listed CDR3 is given. The V and J genes are TRBV29-1 and TRBJ2-1; the table calls TRBD2, which could not be checked here. Ends included, the CDR3 has 14 residues. Germline-derived CDR1 and CDR2 are SQVTM and ANQGSEA. CDR3 sequence: CSVGGGSGLVIPFF.

This clonotype was counted a few times. The V call is TRBV6-5, the J call TRBJ2-3; 8 bases line up with TRBD2. The CDR3 extends over 16 amino acids. The junction had 8 bases not matched to a gene; V was cut back by 4 bases and J by 2 bases. The V gene's germline CDR1 is MNHEY and CDR2 SVGAGI. The CDR3 DNA is TGTGCCAGCAGTTTAACTAGCGGTTTCTACACAGATACGCAGTATTTT. As protein: CASSLTSGFYTDTQYF.

This clonotype occurred a few times. The rearrangement uses TRBV24-1 and TRBJ2-2; the D gene is possibly TRBD2 (6 bases). Per the germline V gene, CDR1 is KGHDR and CDR2 is SFDVKD. V was pared by 5 bases and J by 1 base, with 10 bases between. This CDR3 spans 15 amino acids. The CDR3 nucleotides read TGTGCCACCAGTGGGCGGGGAAGGAACACCGGGGAGCTGTTTTTT. Its protein product is CATSGRGRNTGELFF.

The chain is built from TRBV7-9 and TRBJ1-1; D gene uncertain. From germline, CDR1 is SEHNR and CDR2 FQNEAQ (reference sequence). This CDR3 region has 14 residues. V lost 4 bases and J 3 bases, leaving 12 bases between the germline ends. CDR3 region: CASSYLNSDTEAFF. Here the CDR3 DNA reads TGTGCCAGCAGCTATCTCAATTCTGACACTGAAGCTTTCTTT.

This clonotype was observed a few times. V gene TRBV7-8 combines with J gene TRBJ2-3; D gene ambiguous. V was trimmed by 1 base and J by 4 bases, leaving 9 bases between them. The CDR3 is 14 amino acids. The germline gives CDR1 SGHVS, CDR2 FQNEAQ. This CDR3 is CASSLEIGPDTQYF. Written as DNA, the CDR3 is TGTGCCAGCAGCTTAGAAATAGGACCAGATACGCAGTATTTT.

This chain uses TRBV4-3 with TRBJ2-2; 11 bases map to TRBD2. Germline loops: CDR1 LGHNA, CDR2 YSLEER. CDR3 length: 18 residues. With V trimmed by 0 bases and J by 6 bases, 9 bases remained unmatched. The CDR3 region is CASSQDLVAGGPPGELFF. The CDR3 DNA reads as TGCGCCAGCAGCCAAGATCTGGTAGCGGGAGGGCCCCCCGGGGAGCTGTTTTTT.

V gene TRBV24-1 combines with J gene TRBJ2-1; D possibly uses TRBD1 or TRBD2 (5 bases each). The CDR3 runs to 15 residues. Per germline, CDR1 KGHDR and CDR2 SFDVKD. Trimming shortened V by 4 bases and J by 4 bases, and 13 bases separated the two germline ends. The CDR3 DNA reads as TGTGCCACCAGTGAAGGAGACAGAGGGTACAATGAGCAGTTCTTC. This gives the protein CATSEGDRGYNEQFF.

The sample holds a few counts of this clonotype. The chain has TRBV5-6 and TRBJ2-5; 9 nucleotides agree with TRBD1. J lost 4 bases, V lost 1 base, and 8 bases had no gene match. This CDR3 is 16 amino acids long. CDR1 and CDR2 from the germline V gene are SGHDT and YYEEEE. CDR3 DNA sequence: TGTGCCAGCAGCTTGCCCCACAGGGGGCTCGGAGAGACCCAGTACTTC. Protein product: CASSLPHRGLGETQYF.

V usage is TRBV7-9 and J usage is TRBJ2-7, with 8 bases matching TRBD1. V gave up 2 bases and J gave up 2 bases; unmatched junction bases: 5. This CDR3 is 15 amino acids long. CDR1 SEHNR and CDR2 FQNEAQ come from the germline V gene (reference sequence). The CDR3 DNA reads TGTGCCAGCAGCTTAATGGGACAGGCCACCTACGAGCAGTACTTC. As protein: CASSLMGQATYEQYF.

The chain is built from TRBV5-6 and TRBJ2-5; D is unresolved. With 4 bases removed from V and 5 bases from J, the gap between germline ends came to 12 bases. CDR3 length: 13 residues. The germline gives CDR1 SGHDT, CDR2 YYEEEE. CDR3 loop: CASSLDSFETQYF. In DNA, the CDR3 is TGTGCCAGCAGCCTCGACTCATTCGAGACCCAGTACTTC.

This clonotype was observed a handful of times. The V and J genes are TRBV7-8 and TRBJ2-1; no firm D call. CDR3 length equals 17 residues. The V gene lost 3 bases and the J gene lost 1 base, with 16 bases spanning the gap. Germline V lookup: CDR1 SGHVS, CDR2 FQNEAQ. The CDR3: CASSFLRATYSYNEQFF. DNA of the CDR3: TGTGCCAGCAGCTTCCTACGGGCTACATATTCCTACAATGAGCAGTTCTTC.

This clonotype was seen only a few times. The chain recombines TRBV9 with TRBJ1-2; the D is unclear. The CDR3 sequence is 15 residues long. Trimming cost V 2 bases and J 2 bases, with 13 bases left between them. CDR1 and CDR2 (germline): SGDLS, YYNGEE. The chain's CDR3 is CASSVMSEANYGYTF. The CDR3 nucleotides read TGTGCCAGCAGCGTTATGTCAGAGGCGAACTATGGCTACACCTTC.

The chain is built from TRBV27 and TRBJ2-7; D may be TRBD1 or TRBD2 (6 bases each). Germline loops: CDR1 MNHEY, CDR2 SMNVEV (reference sequence). V lost 6 bases to trimming and J lost 1 base, with 19 bases between them. CDR3 length equals 16 residues. The chain's CDR3 is CASSSRGARRSYEQYF. For the CDR3, the DNA is TGTGCCAGCAGCTCTAGGGGGGCTAGGAGGTCCTACGAGCAGTACTTC.

This rearrangement joins TRBV15 to TRBJ2-5, with 11 nucleotides matching TRBD2. Germline CDR1 is LNHNV and CDR2 is YYDKDF (reference sequence). CDR3 length: 16 residues. Trimming took 5 bases from V and 1 from J; bases not matched to a gene: 6. CDR3 protein: CATSSRLAGTQETQYF. CDR3 nucleotides: TGTGCCACCAGCTCGCGACTAGCGGGGACCCAAGAGACCCAGTACTTC.

This clonotype has a count of ten or more. The genes are TRBV7-9 and TRBJ1-5, with D uncertain. The V end was cut by 1 base, the J end by 5 bases, with 9 bases between. Germline V gene sequence: CDR1 SEHNR, CDR2 FQNEAQ (reference sequence). This CDR3 is 14 amino acids long. CDR3 DNA: TGTGCCAGCAGCTTAGGCGGTCCGTATCAGCCCCAGCATTTT. Its translation is CASSLGGPYQPQHF.

This clonotype was seen many times. The V call is TRBV6-1, the J call TRBJ2-7; D gene uncertain. The germline V and J ends were trimmed by 5 bases and 2 bases, with 10 bases remaining between them. CDR1 and CDR2 from the germline V gene are MNHNS and SASEGT. The CDR3 length is 13 residues. The DNA for the CDR3 is TGTGCCAGCAGTTACGGGTCTCCCTACGAGCAGTACTTC. Its protein is CASSYGSPYEQYF.

DNA for the CDR3: TGTGCCAGCAGCTTAGCGCTCGAGGGAGAGCCCCTCCACTTT. Amino acid sequence: CASSLALEGEPLHF. The V call is TRBV7-6, the J call TRBJ1-6; no clear D gene. Germline CDR1 is SGHVS and CDR2 is FNYEAQ. CDR3 length: 14 amino acids. The V gene lost 0 bases and the J gene lost 13 bases, with 13 bases spanning the gap.

This clonotype was found a few times. This rearrangement joins TRBV2 to TRBJ2-1; 8 bases match TRBD1. Trimming removed 5 bases from V and 10 bases from J; junction bases left unmatched: 7. Germline CDR1 is SNHLY and CDR2 is FYNNEI. The CDR3 consists of 13 residues. CDR3 sequence (DNA): TGTGCCAGCAGTCCAGGGGGCCGGACCGAGCAGTTCTTC. Amino acids: CASSPGGRTEQFF.

The sample holds a few counts of this clonotype. This chain's CDR3 is CASSGSTSGGANEQFF. For the CDR3, the DNA is TGTGCCAGCAGCGGTTCGACTAGCGGGGGGGCGAATGAGCAGTTCTTC. The V call is TRBV9, the J call TRBJ2-1; 14 positions match TRBD2. This CDR3 is 16 amino acids long. CDR1 SGDLS and CDR2 YYNGEE come from the germline V gene. V was pared by 3 bases and J by 7 bases, with 6 bases of the junction left unmatched.

In this sample, this clonotype turned up many times. The rearrangement links TRBV7-6 to TRBJ2-5; 14 nucleotides match TRBD2. Germline CDR1 SGHVS, CDR2 FNYEAQ. The CDR3 is 15 amino acids. The V and J ends lost 5 bases and 5 bases, in that order; junction bases with no gene match: 4. The CDR3 reads CASSQRLAGGETQYF. In nucleotides, the CDR3 is TGTGCCAGCAGCCAAAGACTAGCGGGAGGGGAGACCCAGTACTTC.

This clonotype was observed a handful of times. The chain employs TRBV4-2 and TRBJ1-2; weak D call: TRBD1 (6 bases). The germline V gene encodes CDR1 LGHNA and CDR2 YNFKEQ. This CDR3 contains 15 residues. V was pared by 4 bases and J by 3 bases, with 15 bases between. CDR3 coding DNA: TGTGCCAGCAGCCTATCCTTGACAGGAGACTATGGCTACACCTTC. This translates into CASSLSLTGDYGYTF.

V usage is TRBV5-5 and J usage is TRBJ2-1; D perhaps matches TRBD2 (5 bases). Deletions cut 1 base from V and 1 base from J, with 9 bases between. The CDR3 covers 15 residues. CDR1 is SGHKS and CDR2 is YYEKEE in the germline V gene (reference sequence). Here the CDR3 DNA reads TGTGCCAGCAGCTTGTTCCGGGAATCCTACAATGAGCAGTTCTTC. This codes for CASSLFRESYNEQFF.

V gene TRBV4-1 combines with J gene TRBJ2-5, with 7 bases aligning to TRBD2. The germline gives CDR1 MGHRA, CDR2 YSYEKL. This CDR3 contains 14 residues. Losses at the gene ends were 4 bases for V and 6 bases for J; bases not matched to a gene: 8. The CDR3, as DNA: TGCGCCAGCAGCCCAGGACTAGTTTCGCAGACCCAGTACTTC. Translation: CASSPGLVSQTQYF.

This clonotype was counted at least ten times. The CDR3, as DNA: TGCGCCAGCAGCCAAGAACTAGCGGGGGGCTACAATGAGCAGTTCTTC. Its translation is CASSQELAGGYNEQFF. The chain combines TRBV4-1 with TRBJ2-1, with 12 bases aligning to TRBD2. Germline V lookup: CDR1 MGHRA, CDR2 YSYEKL. The V and J ends lost 0 bases and 3 bases, in that order; junction bases with no gene match: 0. The CDR3 spans 16 residues.

This chain joins TRBV7-7 and TRBJ2-7; no definite D call. The V end was cut by 0 bases, the J end by 4 bases, with 7 bases between. CDR3 length: 13 residues. Per the germline V gene, CDR1 is SSHAT and CDR2 is FNYEAQ (reference sequence). The CDR3 DNA reads TGTGCCAGCAGCTTAGCTCCCGGTTACGAGCAGTACTTC. Translation gives CASSLAPGYEQYF.

V is TRBV2 and J is TRBJ2-3; D is undetermined. This CDR3 comprises 17 residues. V lost 0 bases and J 3 bases, leaving 16 bases between the germline ends. CDR1 and CDR2 from the germline V gene are SNHLY and FYNNEI. The CDR3: CASSEAGSLGLTDTQYF. As DNA, the CDR3 is TGTGCCAGCAGTGAAGCGGGGTCATTAGGGCTTACAGATACGCAGTATTTT.

The gene calls are TRBV13 and TRBJ2-5, with TRBD2 matching over 7 bases. J gave up 1 base and V 1 base, and 9 bases lay outside the gene matches. Germline lookup yields CDR1 PRHDT and CDR2 FYEKMQ (reference sequence). The length of the CDR3 is 17 residues. The CDR3: CASSLVGATGGQETQYF. The CDR3 DNA follows: TGTGCCAGCAGCTTAGTCGGGGCGACGGGGGGCCAAGAGACCCAGTACTTC.

The sample holds many counts of this clonotype. The chain employs TRBV7-6 and TRBJ1-1; D remains ambiguous. The V gene lost 5 bases and the J gene lost 1 base, with 11 bases spanning the gap. In germline, CDR1 is SGHVS, CDR2 FNYEAQ. The CDR3 is 14 amino acids. CDR3 in amino acids: CASSRGGQNTEAFF. Here the CDR3 DNA reads TGTGCCAGCAGCCGTGGAGGGCAGAACACTGAAGCTTTCTTT.